The clone carrying this T cell receptor (beta chain) was seen once. Germline values: CDR1 SGHAT, CDR2 FQNNGV. The length of the CDR3 is 17 residues. V lost 1 base and J 16 bases, leaving 28 bases between the germline ends. These data are taken from a study of tumor-infiltrating lymphocytes in oesophageal squamous cell carcinoma. TCRdb fed the PCR reads into MiXCR, producing one record per CDR3 protein. The table has roughly 20,000 distinct CDR3 sequences, approximately 39% seen once; the top ten hold roughly 20%. The receptor comes from a female donor with esophageal squamous cell carcinoma. The rearrangement links TRBV11-2 to TRBJ1-4; unclear D gene. The sequenced sample consisted of normal esophageal tissue next to the tumor. CDR3 coding DNA: TGTGCCAGCAGCTTAGGAGGAGTCTTCGGAGGCACAGATACGCAGTTTTTT. It specifies CASSLGGVFGGTDTQFF.